This T cell receptor (beta chain) derives from a study of OX40 agonist ivuxolimab in advanced cancers. Study summary: Dose-escalation subjects each had hepatocellular carcinoma, melanoma, renal cell or head and neck cancer. In three patients, partial responses were observed, one with hepatocellular carcinoma and two with cutaneous melanoma. The study, taken as a whole, reports: Some of the lowest clonal expansion was seen in partial responders at 0.1-3.0 mg/kg. CD8+ T cells averaged more expanded clones than CD4+.

The CDR3 extends over 16 amino acids. Germline V gene sequence: CDR1 SGHDT, CDR2 YYEEEE. V was pared by 2 bases and J by 1 base, with 4 bases of the junction left unmatched. Regarding this clone: The antigen remains undetermined.

Data came from immunoSEQ multiplex PCR; TCRdb stores just in-frame clones and leaves some out. The sample records tens of thousands of clones, 80% to 90% being singletons. The sequencing used CD4+ or CD8+ T cells sorted from blood, collected in a trial of the OX40 agonist ivuxolimab. The gene calls are TRBV5-6 and TRBJ2-2; 8 bases fit TRBD1. This receptor was identified in an adult with an advanced solid tumor such as melanoma, head and neck, liver or kidney cancer. The CDR3 here is CASSFTGGWNTGELFF. CDR3 in DNA: TGTGCCAGCAGCTTCACAGGGGGTTGGAACACCGGGGAGCTGTTTTTT.